This record looks at one T cell receptor (beta chain) sequence and its context. Its antigen is as yet unknown. The data are from a study of cytomegalovirus exposure and HLA in healthy donors. Study outcomes and limitations: Immune exposure information available was restricted to CMV serostatus. Some TCR beta chains (about 180 of them) were listed as cytomegalovirus-associated. Through in vitro validation, three CMV-associated chains were shown to be specific for CMV antigens. There were several of the most significant clusters that appeared linked to common viral pathogens in a later analysis.

The CDR3 has 12 amino acids. Per the germline V gene, CDR1 is LNHDA and CDR2 is SQIVND (reference sequence). Trimming shortened V by 3 bases and J by 3 bases, and 3 bases separated the two germline ends. This PCR relied on a set of 60 Vbeta primers and 13 Jbeta primers. TCRdb's copy holds only in-frame clones and misses some; the assay was immunoSEQ multiplex PCR. This table holds fewer than 150,000 clones, 60% to 85% found once. Sequenced input: PBMCs. V usage is TRBV19 and J usage is TRBJ1-3; D is ambiguous. The sequence was obtained from a male donor in good health and CMV-seronegative. This CDR3 reads CASSILGNTIYF. CDR3 coding DNA: TGTGCCAGTAGTATCCTTGGAAACACCATATATTTT. The full variable domain, rest sourced from reference TRBV19 and TRBJ1-3, is DGGITQSPKYLFRKEGQNVTLSCEQNLNHDAMYWYRQDPGQGLRLIYYSQIVNDFQKGDIAEGYSVSREKKESFPLTVTSAQKNPTAFYLCASSILGNTIYFGEGSWLTVV.